The present TCR beta chain was sequenced within a study of blood T cells in healthy people across ages (dated by TCRdb to between 2014 and 2016). Background for the entire study: In model experiments, roughly one uniquely barcoded TCR beta cDNA molecule per two T cells was captured by template switching. Using deep sequencing normalized with unique cDNA molecular identifiers, the study measured how TCR beta repertoire diversity changes with age. Four age groups were formed from the donors: young (average approximately 15 years), middle-aged (roughly 38), aged (62) and long-lived (more than 75). To avoid experimental bias, donors of different ages were randomly spread across the sequencing lanes. Using the same blood draw, the study looked at two additional independent replicas of 1 million unique cDNA reads for two donors, one aged 18 to 30 and the other aged 80 or older.

Library preparation was by 5' RACE. Reads for this sample came from an Illumina HiSeq 2500. The second PCR ran for about 6 to 12 cycles and used a J-beta primer mix along with a sample-barcoded 5' primer. A unique molecular identifier was introduced onto each TCR beta cDNA molecule by a template-switch 5' adaptor carrying 12 random nucleotides. Each sample yielded at least 2.5 million CDR3-containing paired-end reads. The Mint cDNA synthesis kit, primed by a TRBC-specific oligonucleotide, was used to synthesize first-strand cDNA from all RNA. All cDNA was treated with uracil-DNA glycosylase and then went through a first 18-cycle PCR with the universal primers M1SS and BC2_uni_R. In the original analysis: For normalization, 1 million high-quality reads, each with a distinct molecular identifier, were randomly selected from each sample. Instead of being binned into consensus sequences, reads that shared molecular identifiers were thrown out. MiTCR, with a Q25 quality threshold and the strictest error-elimination algorithm, was used for CDR3 identification, clonotype clustering and error correction. Lower-bound total TCR beta diversity was estimated with a nonparametric unseen species model using Euler transformation. TCRdb reworked the public reads: Q25 trimming with fastp, MiXCR clone assembly, productive beta chains retained. Rows are unified per CDR3 protein, each entry keeping the most common DNA and genes. The V and J calls come from TCRdb's annotation, not from the publication. A total of about 640,000 distinct CDR3 sequences appear in this sample, about 28% of them only once. The ten largest clonotypes hold 15% to 19% of the sample.

This clonotype came up many times. Its target antigen remains unknown. Base qualities are not at hand, and no much larger clone is one base apart. The roughly 39 donors, aged about 6 to 95 years, were systemically healthy Caucasian individuals from Russia. Approximately 9.3 milliliters of peripheral blood were drawn from each donor into EDTA-treated Vacutainer tubes. PBMCs were isolated by Ficoll-Paque density-gradient centrifugation, with at least 6 million obtained per sample. Total RNA, at least 5.5 micrograms per sample, was extracted from PBMCs with Trizol reagent. For every donor, an aliquot of PBMCs went through flow cytometry to measure the percentages of naive CD45RAhigh/CD27high T cells. The CDR3 starts with the cysteine, ends with the phenylalanine, and has 16 residues. Kept here is only the CDR3 DNA, which spans 48 bases and is read in frame from base 1. The junction shows trimming of 1 base on V and 3 bases on J, plus 18 bases between the germline ends. The germline V gene (reference sequence) gives CDR1 as DFQATT and CDR2 as SNEGSKA.

Points the paper makes about the study in general: The percentage of naive T cells measured by flow cytometry correlated strongly with observed TCR beta diversity. Compared with the aged group, the long-lived group had more naive CD4+ T cells, fewer expanded clones and increased TCR diversity, a pattern suggesting age selection. Donor CMV infection status was unknown, potentially confounding age-related changes in expanded clonotypes. Observed TCR beta diversity per million T cells fell roughly linearly with age, and a significant reduction was already apparent by age approximately 40. Estimates of total diversity based on one million sequenced T cells were regarded as lower bounds and as underestimates. Conclusive comparison of naive and antigen-experienced compartments was prevented by the profiling of bulk unsorted PBMCs.

This sequence uses TRBV20-1 and TRBJ1-1; no D gene can be assigned with confidence. The source material was blood. This TCR came from a woman aged 80 or over in good health. This receptor carries the CDR3 CSARGSTPEADTEAFF. The DNA reads as follows: TGCAGTGCTAGAGGCTCTACACCGGAGGCGGACACTGAAGCTTTCTTT.